A single sample gave rise to the 26 T cell receptor beta chains below, sequenced in a study of vaccination and CD4 T cells after COVID-19. Sequenced with the Oncomine TCR Beta short-read assay was DNA taken from cultured CD4+ T cells. TCRdb re-called the PCR reads with MiXCR, one entry per CDR3 protein. The data hold about 15,000 distinct CDR3 sequences, with about 76% observed a single time. No antigen is known for these receptors. Regarding treatment: approximately 11-day PBMC culture with coronavirus spike peptide pools or control peptides (ViraFEST assay). Sequencing used CD4+ T cells from blood, cultured in vitro. All receptors come from a human donor who had recovered from COVID-19.

The chain is built from TRBV7-2 and TRBJ2-1; the D gene is possibly TRBD2 (5 bases). V was shortened by 1 base and J by 10 bases, with 20 bases between the two germline ends. The CDR3 sequence is 16 residues long. The V gene's germline CDR1 is SGHTA and CDR2 FQGNSA. CDR3 residues: CASSLGSLARAWEQFF. The CDR3 bases are TGTGCCAGCAGCTTAGGGTCCCTAGCTCGCGCATGGGAGCAGTTCTTC.

This clonotype occurred once. The gene calls are TRBV7-3 and TRBJ2-3; D not certain. V lost 3 bases to trimming and J lost 0 bases, with 7 bases between them. The CDR3 contains 14 residues. In germline, CDR1 is SGHTA, CDR2 FQGTGA. CDR3 amino acids: CASSFSASTDTQYF. CDR3 in DNA: TGTGCCAGCAGCTTTTCCGCCAGCACAGATACGCAGTATTTT.

In its sample, this clonotype was seen a few times. The chain joins TRBV27 to TRBJ1-1; D gene unclear. CDR3 length: 15 residues. Germline lookup yields CDR1 MNHEY and CDR2 SMNVEV (reference sequence). V was shortened by 5 bases and J by 1 base, with 14 bases between the two germline ends. CDR3 in DNA: TGTGCCAGCAGTCCCGCCAGGCAGACGAACACTGAAGCTTTCTTT. Encoded protein: CASSPARQTNTEAFF.

V usage is TRBV7-9 and J usage is TRBJ2-7; the match to TRBD1 covers 9 bases. The germline CDR1 and CDR2 sequences are SEHNR and FQNEAQ (reference sequence). The junction had 14 bases not matched to a gene; V was cut back by 5 bases and J by 6 bases. This CDR3 has 16 residues. The CDR3 loop is CASSGSPGTGISEQYF. The DNA for the CDR3 is TGTGCCAGCAGCGGAAGCCCCGGGACAGGGATCTCCGAGCAGTACTTC. The variable domain in full, completed from reference TRBV7-9 and TRBJ2-7, reads DTGVSQNPRHKITKRGQNVTFRCDPISEHNRLYWYRQTLGQGPEFLTYFQNEAQLEKSRLLSDRFSAERPKGSFSTLEIQRTEQGDSAMYLCASSGSPGTGISEQYFGPGTRLTVT.

The rearrangement links TRBV19 to TRBJ1-1; 10 bases are shared with TRBD1. The V gene's germline CDR1 is LNHDA and CDR2 SQIVND (reference sequence). This CDR3 comprises 16 residues. The V gene end was trimmed by 6 bases and the J gene end by 4 bases; junction bases not matched to a gene: 11. CDR3 sequence reads: CASSRGQGRMSTEAFF. DNA of the CDR3: TGTGCCAGTAGCCGGGGACAGGGGAGGATGAGCACTGAAGCTTTCTTT.

The chain carries TRBV10-1 and TRBJ2-5, with D perhaps assigned TRBD1 or TRBD2 (5 bases each). V was clipped by 8 bases and J by 0 bases, with 13 bases between them. The V gene's germline CDR1 is WNHNN and CDR2 SYGVQD (reference sequence). The CDR3 has 14 residues. The CDR3 DNA sequence: TGCGCCAGCGCCGGGGCAGCTTACCAAGAGACCCAGTACTTC. Translation gives CASAGAAYQETQYF.

V is TRBV20-1 and J is TRBJ2-5; perhaps TRBD2 as D (6 bases). This CDR3 contains 15 residues. Trimming stripped 3 bases from V and 5 bases from J, with 19 bases between. Germline V lookup: CDR1 DFQATT, CDR2 SNEGSKA (reference sequence). The CDR3 region is CSARGLAGRLETQYF. For the CDR3, the DNA is TGCAGTGCTAGGGGTTTGGCGGGACGGCTCGAGACCCAGTACTTC.

The chain uses TRBV7-2 and TRBJ1-2; possible D gene TRBD1, 5 bases. CDR1 and CDR2 from the germline V gene are SGHTA and FQGNSA. V shed 5 bases and J shed 0 bases, with 13 bases lying between them. The CDR3 extends over 15 amino acids. The CDR3 protein is CASSPQVGANYGYTF. The CDR3 DNA reads as TGTGCCAGCAGCCCACAGGTGGGAGCTAACTATGGCTACACCTTC. Based on the CDR3 plus reference TRBV7-2 and TRBJ1-2, the full variable domain is GAGVSQSPSNKVTEKGKDVELRCDPISGHTALYWYRQSLGQGLEFLIYFQGNSAPDKSGLPSDRFSAERTGGSVSTLTIQRTQQEDSAVYLCASSPQVGANYGYTFGSGTRLTVV.

The chain carries TRBV20-1 and TRBJ1-2; a weak D match, TRBD1 (5 bases). V lost 6 bases and J 7 bases, leaving 12 bases between the germline ends. The germline V gene encodes CDR1 DFQATT and CDR2 SNEGSKA (reference sequence). There are 11 residues in the CDR3. In nucleotides, the CDR3 is TGCAGTGCCCAGGGCGGGGGTGGCTACACCTTC. Residues: CSAQGGGGYTF.

The table lists this clonotype with a few counts. This chain uses TRBV6-1 with TRBJ2-1, with 10 bases identical to TRBD2. V lost 7 bases, J lost 8 bases, and 8 bases stayed unmatched. The germline CDR1 and CDR2 sequences are MNHNS and SASEGT. This CDR3 is built from 14 residues. CDR3 coding DNA: TGTGCCAGCATATCTAGCGGGAGTATCTATGAGCAGTTCTTC. Its protein is CASISSGSIYEQFF.

The genes are TRBV30 and TRBJ1-5; no clear D. The germline gives CDR1 GTSNPN, CDR2 SVGIG (reference sequence). The CDR3 extends over 15 amino acids. V was pared by 1 base and J by 3 bases, with 13 bases between. For the CDR3, the DNA is TGTGCCTGGAGTGCTCGCGGATTATACAATCAGCCCCAGCATTTT. Its protein product is CAWSARGLYNQPQHF.

The chain carries TRBV7-2 and TRBJ1-4, with TRBD1 as a possible D gene (5 bases). Trimming cost V 6 bases and J 8 bases, with 13 bases left between them. From germline, CDR1 is SGHTA and CDR2 FQGNSA. CDR3 size: 13 residues. For the CDR3, the DNA is TGTGCCAGCAGGGGCAGGGCAAAGGAAAAACTGTTTTTT. Translation gives CASRGRAKEKLFF. Full variable domain (rest looked up from reference TRBV7-2 and TRBJ1-4): GAGVSQSPSNKVTEKGKDVELRCDPISGHTALYWYRQSLGQGLEFLIYFQGNSAPDKSGLPSDRFSAERTGGSVSTLTIQRTQQEDSAVYLCASRGRAKEKLFFGSGTQLSVL.

The chain carries TRBV7-2 and TRBJ2-7, with D possibly TRBD2 on 5 matching bases. The V end was cut by 5 bases, the J end by 0 bases, with 14 bases between. The CDR3 length is 15 residues. Germline-derived CDR1 and CDR2 are SGHTA and FQGNSA. The CDR3: CASSPRDRSSYEQYF. CDR3 DNA: TGTGCCAGCAGCCCTCGGGATAGGAGCTCCTACGAGCAGTACTTC.

This clonotype was counted between two and nine times. CDR3 DNA sequence: TGTGCCAGCAGTCCTATAACCGGTCGGGCTGGCTACACCTTC. This sequence encodes CASSPITGRAGYTF. The chain links TRBV6-2 or TRBV6-3 to TRBJ1-2; D uncertain. CDR1 and CDR2 from the germline V gene are MNHEY and SVGEGT. Trimming removed 5 bases from V and 7 bases from J, with 17 bases in between. This CDR3 is built from 14 residues.

The chain couples TRBV11-2 to TRBJ2-5; TRBD1 or TRBD2 may be the D gene (5 bases each). The germline V and J ends were trimmed by 5 bases and 5 bases, with 15 bases remaining between them. The CDR3 is 14 amino acids. Germline CDR1 and CDR2: SGHAT and FQNNGV. The CDR3 protein is CASSLTRGWETQYF. The DNA of the CDR3 is TGTGCCAGCAGCCTAACTAGGGGATGGGAGACCCAGTACTTC.

The sample holds one count of this clonotype. The chain recombines TRBV15 with TRBJ2-1; 7 nucleotides agree with TRBD1. The CDR3 contains 16 residues. V shed 3 bases and J 2 bases; nucleotides not matched to a gene: 7. In germline, CDR1 is LNHNV, CDR2 YYDKDF (reference sequence). In DNA, the CDR3 is TGTGCCACCAGCAGGTGGGGCAGGGGGACCTACAATGAGCAGTTCTTC. Its protein is CATSRWGRGTYNEQFF.

The chain carries TRBV21-1 and TRBJ1-5. TRBV21-1 is termed a pseudogene. The CDR3 consists of 16 residues. CDR3: CASSKYAGVGNQPQHF. CDR3 nucleotides: TGTGCCAGCAGCAAATACGCGGGAGTAGGCAATCAGCCCCAGCATTTT.

The chain recombines TRBV20-1 with TRBJ1-6; TRBD1 might be the D (5 bases). V lost 6 bases and J lost 7, with 22 bases in between. CDR3 size: 16 residues. Germline CDR1 reads DFQATT; CDR2 reads SNEGSKA (reference sequence). The CDR3 sequence: CSAERRITRGNSPLHF. In DNA, the CDR3 is TGCAGTGCCGAGCGTAGAATCACCCGGGGGAATTCACCCCTCCACTTT.

This clonotype turned up a few times. This chain links TRBV20-1 with TRBJ1-6, with 11 bases fitting TRBD1. The germline gives CDR1 DFQATT, CDR2 SNEGSKA (reference sequence). With 5 bases clipped from V and 3 bases from J, the junction kept 9 bases outside the gene matches. This CDR3 is built from 17 residues. The CDR3 spells CSASDPGQGGYNSPLHF. CDR3 DNA: TGCAGTGCTTCCGACCCGGGACAGGGGGGCTATAATTCACCCCTCCACTTT.

The V gene is TRBV7-2, the J gene TRBJ2-4; a weak D match, TRBD1 (5 bases). This CDR3 is built from 16 residues. In germline, CDR1 is SGHTA, CDR2 FQGNSA. V was pared by 4 bases and J by 1 base, with 14 bases between. The CDR3, as DNA: TGTGCCAGCAGCTCCTTCACAGGTGCCGCCAAAAACATTCAGTACTTC. Translated: CASSSFTGAAKNIQYF.

In this sample, this clonotype turned up once. This chain connects TRBV24-1 to TRBJ2-1; D gene unclear. V was clipped by 10 bases and J by 5 bases, with 11 bases between them. CDR3 size: 12 residues. Germline V gene data show CDR1 as KGHDR and CDR2 as SFDVKD. The chain's CDR3 is CATLDLHNEQFF. The CDR3, as DNA: TGTGCCACATTAGATTTACACAATGAGCAGTTCTTC.

The rearrangement uses TRBV19 and TRBJ1-2; no definite D call. V lost 7 bases and J lost 5, with 17 bases in between. This CDR3 region has 14 residues. The germline gives CDR1 LNHDA, CDR2 SQIVND (reference sequence). This chain's CDR3 is CASTPNRGAYGYTF. Here the CDR3 DNA reads TGTGCCAGTACCCCAAATCGGGGAGCATATGGCTACACCTTC.

A word on this clonotype: At one boundary the junction diverges from the germline segment, which might be a read error. The chain uses TRBV2 and TRBJ1-5, with D unresolved. The CDR3 loop spans 12 amino acids. Germline assignment: CDR1 SNHLY and CDR2 FYNNEI. Written as DNA, the CDR3 is TGTGCCATCAGTGGCACCAATCAGCCCCAGCATTTT. It yields the protein CAISGTNQPQHF.

This chain links TRBV28 with TRBJ1-6; D unresolved. The CDR3 has 15 residues. Germline V CDR1 and CDR2: MDHEN, SYDVKM. The V gene lost 6 bases and the J gene lost 7 bases, with 16 bases spanning the gap. In DNA form, the CDR3 reads TGTGCCAGCAGCCTACCCACACGGTCGAATTCACCCCTCCACTTT. This translates into CASSLPTRSNSPLHF.

The chain recombines TRBV28 with TRBJ2-2, with D perhaps matching TRBD1 or TRBD2 (5 bases each). The V and J ends lost 8 bases and 1 base respectively, with 11 bases between them. This CDR3 is built from 14 residues. Germline loops: CDR1 MDHEN, CDR2 SYDVKM. DNA of the CDR3: TGTGCCAGCCGGATTGGGGGGAACACCGGGGAGCTGTTTTTT. Residues: CASRIGGNTGELFF.

This clonotype was counted a single time. The rearrangement links TRBV21-1 to TRBJ1-4; the table calls TRBD1, which could not be checked here. TRBV21-1 is recorded as a pseudogene. CDR3 length: 18 residues. This chain's CDR3 is CASSKVEGLSGHIEKLFF. Written as DNA, the CDR3 is TGTGCCAGCAGCAAGGTGGAGGGGCTCTCGGGACATATCGAAAAACTGTTTTTT.